This entry features one T cell receptor beta chain sequence. The antigen is not known. These data are taken from a study of CXCR3-negative and CXCR3-positive naive CD8 T cells. The naive CD8+ gate required CD45RO-CCR7+CD27+CD95- phenotype. The germline gives CDR1 SGHVS, CDR2 FQNEAQ. CDR3 length: 14 residues. The study's findings and limits: Memory cells differed in TRBV-TRBJ usage, but naive CXCR3-negative and CXCR3-positive cells had similar usage. Diversity ran similarly high across both naive subsets but far lower in memory CD8+ cells.

Preparation of TRB cDNA libraries relied on 5' RACE carrying UMI labels. For each CDR3 protein, TCRdb gives one entry from its re-call of the 5' RACE reads, without DNA. Its table records roughly 26,000 distinct CDR3 sequences. The chain joins TRBV7-8 to TRBJ1-6; absent DNA, TCRdb's TRBD1 call cannot be checked. The receptor's source is a human donor in good health. Some clones in this sample may be carry-over from other donors' samples. The sequencing input was naive CXCR3- CD8+ T cells from blood. As to subset: CD45RO-CCR7+CD27+CD95- naive CD8+ T cells lacking CXCR3 (TNR3-). The CDR3 sequence is CASSLGQGSSPLHF.